These 4 T cell receptor beta chains originate from one sample sequenced in a study of T cells expressing NK-cell markers. TCRdb re-called the 5' RACE reads and gives one entry per CDR3 protein, without DNA. The sample data list some 280,000 distinct CDR3 sequences. What was sequenced was blood T cells: a sorted CD56 or NKG2C T cell subset, CD4+ or CD8+ T cells, or bulk PBMC T cells (not recorded which). The receptors shown here come from a man younger than 30 in good health.

This chain links TRBV5-6 with TRBJ2-1. This CDR3 is 11 amino acids long. Germline assignment: CDR1 SGHDT and CDR2 YYEEEE. The CDR3 spells CASSKNNEQFF.

The chain couples TRBV20-1 to TRBJ2-5; TCRdb's D call of TRBD1 is untestable without DNA. The CDR3 extends over 14 amino acids. Germline values: CDR1 DFQATT, CDR2 SNEGSKA (reference sequence). CDR3: CSARGGPIYETQYF.

J is TRBJ2-5 and V is TRBV7-2; without DNA, the TCRdb call of TRBD1 cannot be checked. The CDR3 spans 14 residues. The germline gives CDR1 SGHTA, CDR2 FQGNSA. CDR3 loop: CASSLVQGRETQYF.

V and J are TRBV30 and TRBJ2-2; TCRdb's D gene call, TRBD2, goes unchecked for lack of DNA. This CDR3 is 16 amino acids long. Per the germline V gene, CDR1 is GTSNPN and CDR2 is SVGIG (reference sequence). CDR3 sequence reads: CAWSVRSGSPIGELFF.